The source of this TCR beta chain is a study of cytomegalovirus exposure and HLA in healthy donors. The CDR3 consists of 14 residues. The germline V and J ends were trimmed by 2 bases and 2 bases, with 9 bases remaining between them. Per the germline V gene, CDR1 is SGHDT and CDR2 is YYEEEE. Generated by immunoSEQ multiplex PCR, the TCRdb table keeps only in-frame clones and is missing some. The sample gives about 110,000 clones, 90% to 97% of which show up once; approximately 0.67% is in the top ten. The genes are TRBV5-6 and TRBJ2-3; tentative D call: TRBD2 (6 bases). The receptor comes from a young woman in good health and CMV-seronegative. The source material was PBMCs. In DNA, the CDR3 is TGTGCCAGCAGCTTTGGCGGGGCCACAGATACGCAGTATTTT. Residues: CASSFGGATDTQYF.